This is a list of T cell receptor beta chains from one sample in a study of T cell responses to AZD1222 COVID-19 vaccine. The data were produced by immunoSEQ multiplex PCR, yet TCRdb's version contains in-frame clones alone and is incomplete. The data contain roughly 80,000 clones, around nine tenths of them singletons. Specimen: peripheral blood, collected on day 0 of MenACWY control vaccination. The receptors derive from an adult in good health. The CDR3 runs from the conserved cysteine through the conserved F or W. D genes are given only for firm matches. A clone size is listed for some rows: how often the clone was seen (once, few, many), or a class if it is expanded.

d_call: NA
j_call: TRBJ1-1
v_call: TRBV18
clone_size: NA
cdr3_nt: TGTGCCAGCTCACCAGAGGGGAACACTGAAGCTTTCTTT
cdr3_aa: CASSPEGNTEAFF

d_call: NA
j_call: TRBJ1-2
v_call: TRBV6-5
clone_size: few
cdr3_nt: TGTGCCAGCTATACATCAGGCTATGGCTACACCTTC
cdr3_aa: CASYTSGYGYTF

d_call: NA
j_call: TRBJ1-5
v_call: TRBV28
clone_size: NA
cdr3_nt: TGTGCCAGCAGTTTATGGCAGGGACAGCCCCAGCATTTT
cdr3_aa: CASSLWQGQPQHF

d_call: TRBD1
j_call: TRBJ1-5
v_call: TRBV27
clone_size: NA
cdr3_nt: TGTGCCAGCAGTAAAGAGAGACAGGGGACGAATCAGCCCCAGCATTTT
cdr3_aa: CASSKERQGTNQPQHF

d_call: TRBD2
j_call: TRBJ2-1
v_call: TRBV30
clone_size: once
cdr3_nt: TGTGCCTGGAGTGCCTTTACTAGCGGGAGTAACAATGAGCAGTTCTTC
cdr3_aa: CAWSAFTSGSNNEQFF

d_call: NA
j_call: TRBJ2-1
v_call: TRBV6-2/TRBV6-3
clone_size: NA
cdr3_nt: TGTGCCAGCAGTTACTCCCTCGCGAATGAGCAGTTCTTC
cdr3_aa: CASSYSLANEQFF

d_call: NA
j_call: TRBJ1-6
v_call: TRBV30
clone_size: NA
cdr3_nt: TGTGCCTGGGGGAATAACTCACCCCTCCACTTT
cdr3_aa: CAWGNNSPLHF

d_call: TRBD1
j_call: TRBJ1-2
v_call: TRBV27
clone_size: NA
cdr3_nt: TGTGCCAGCAGGACAGGGGGAAGCTATGGCTACACCTTC
cdr3_aa: CASRTGGSYGYTF

d_call: NA
j_call: TRBJ1-5
v_call: TRBV2
clone_size: NA
cdr3_nt: TGTGCCAGCAGGTCTACAGGGAATCAGCCCCAGCATTTT
cdr3_aa: CASRSTGNQPQHF

d_call: NA
j_call: TRBJ1-2
v_call: TRBV6-1
clone_size: NA
cdr3_nt: TGTGCCAGCAGTGAAGGGGCAGGTTATGGCTACACCTTC
cdr3_aa: CASSEGAGYGYTF

d_call: NA
j_call: TRBJ2-6
v_call: TRBV6-5
clone_size: NA
cdr3_nt: TGTGCCAGCAGCTCCCCTGGGGCCAACGTCCTGACTTTC
cdr3_aa: CASSSPGANVLTF

d_call: NA
j_call: TRBJ1-1
v_call: TRBV6-5
clone_size: NA
cdr3_nt: TGTGCCAGCAGTTCAGACCTAGAAGCTTTCTTT
cdr3_aa: CASSSDLEAFF

d_call: NA
j_call: TRBJ1-6
v_call: TRBV3-1/TRBV3-2
clone_size: NA
cdr3_nt: TGTGCCAGCAGCCAAGGAGGGGCTGGGATACCCCTCCACTTT
cdr3_aa: CASSQGGAGIPLHF

d_call: NA
j_call: TRBJ2-6
v_call: TRBV28
clone_size: NA
cdr3_nt: TGTGCCAGCAGTCCGTTTGGGGGCTCTGGGGCCAACGTCCTGACTTTC
cdr3_aa: CASSPFGGSGANVLTF

d_call: TRBD2
j_call: TRBJ2-1
v_call: TRBV5-1
clone_size: NA
cdr3_nt: TGCGCCAGCAGCTGGGGCGGGAGTTCCTACAATGAGCAGTTCTTC
cdr3_aa: CASSWGGSSYNEQFF

d_call: TRBD1
j_call: TRBJ2-3
v_call: TRBV5-1
clone_size: NA
cdr3_nt: TGCGCCAGCAGCTTGTCGCCAGGGGGCGCAGATACGCAGTATTTT
cdr3_aa: CASSLSPGGADTQYF

d_call: NA
j_call: TRBJ1-5
v_call: TRBV6-5
clone_size: NA
cdr3_nt: TGTGCCAGCAAACCGGACACCGGATTTGTGCCCCAGCATTTT
cdr3_aa: CASKPDTGFVPQHF

d_call: TRBD2
j_call: TRBJ2-1
v_call: TRBV29-1
clone_size: NA
cdr3_nt: TGCAGCGGAGCGGGAGGCTCCTTGGATGAGCAGTTCTTC
cdr3_aa: CSGAGGSLDEQFF

d_call: TRBD1
j_call: TRBJ1-5
v_call: TRBV6-2/TRBV6-3
clone_size: NA
cdr3_nt: TGTGCCAGCAGTTATCCGGGACAGAGGGCCCATCAGCCCCAGCATTTT
cdr3_aa: CASSYPGQRAHQPQHF

d_call: NA
j_call: TRBJ1-3
v_call: TRBV12-3/TRBV12-4
clone_size: NA
cdr3_nt: TGTGCCAGCAGTCGAACCTCTGGAAACACCATATATTTT
cdr3_aa: CASSRTSGNTIYF

d_call: NA
j_call: TRBJ2-3
v_call: TRBV6-4
clone_size: NA
cdr3_nt: TGTGCCAGCAGTGACTCACCGGGAGATAGTGCAGATACGCAGTATTTT
cdr3_aa: CASSDSPGDSADTQYF

d_call: NA
j_call: TRBJ1-1
v_call: TRBV15
clone_size: NA
cdr3_nt: TGTGCCACCCGCCAGAGCCTAGCGGGACAGAACACTGAAGCTTTCTTT
cdr3_aa: CATRQSLAGQNTEAFF

d_call: NA
j_call: TRBJ2-1
v_call: TRBV7-2
clone_size: NA
cdr3_nt: TGTGCCAGCAGCTTAACTTTTGGACAGATTCAGTTCTTC
cdr3_aa: CASSLTFGQIQFF

d_call: NA
j_call: TRBJ2-3
v_call: TRBV4-1
clone_size: NA
cdr3_nt: TGCGCCAGCAGCCAAGAGGAGGAAAGGAGCACAGATACGCAGTATTTT
cdr3_aa: CASSQEEERSTDTQYF

d_call: TRBD1
j_call: TRBJ2-1
v_call: TRBV7-3
clone_size: NA
cdr3_nt: TGTGCCAGCAGCGTTACAGGGGCCGGTGAGCAGTTCTTC
cdr3_aa: CASSVTGAGEQFF

d_call: NA
j_call: TRBJ2-7
v_call: TRBV30
clone_size: NA
cdr3_nt: TGTGCCTGGACCCCCGGAGAGGGCGGCAGCGAGCAGTACTTC
cdr3_aa: CAWTPGEGGSEQYF

d_call: NA
j_call: TRBJ2-7
v_call: TRBV28
clone_size: NA
cdr3_nt: TGTGCCAGCACCACCCCATTCCGGGGGGCTGGGTACGAGCAGTACTTC
cdr3_aa: CASTTPFRGAGYEQYF

d_call: NA
j_call: TRBJ2-7
v_call: TRBV10-1
clone_size: NA
cdr3_nt: TGCGCCAGCAGTGGGACCGCCGCCGGGGAATCCTACGAGCAGTACTTC
cdr3_aa: CASSGTAAGESYEQYF

d_call: NA
j_call: TRBJ1-1
v_call: TRBV27
clone_size: NA
cdr3_nt: TGTGCCAGCAACCCCGTGGGGGAGCAGAACACTGAAGCTTTCTTT
cdr3_aa: CASNPVGEQNTEAFF

d_call: NA
j_call: TRBJ1-5
v_call: TRBV6-5
clone_size: NA
cdr3_nt: TGTGCCAGCAGTTACTCGATTGGGGAGCCCCAGCATTTT
cdr3_aa: CASSYSIGEPQHF

d_call: NA
j_call: TRBJ1-3
v_call: TRBV6-5
clone_size: NA
cdr3_nt: TGTGCCAGCAGTAGGACGGACTCTGGAAACACCATATATTTT
cdr3_aa: CASSRTDSGNTIYF

d_call: TRBD1
j_call: TRBJ1-1
v_call: TRBV13
clone_size: once
cdr3_nt: TGTGCCAGCAGCTTAGGCGCTCTTACAGGGGCGCGGGAAACTGAAGCTTTCTTT
cdr3_aa: CASSLGALTGARETEAFF

d_call: NA
j_call: TRBJ2-1
v_call: TRBV5-1
clone_size: NA
cdr3_nt: TGCGCCAGCAGCTTGGCCGGCGGAAGCTCCTACAATGAGCAGTTCTTC
cdr3_aa: CASSLAGGSSYNEQFF

d_call: NA
j_call: TRBJ2-1
v_call: TRBV19
clone_size: NA
cdr3_nt: TGTGCCAGTACCCATGTCCCGGCTTTTGAGCAGTTCTTC
cdr3_aa: CASTHVPAFEQFF

d_call: NA
j_call: TRBJ1-5
v_call: TRBV28
clone_size: NA
cdr3_nt: TGTGCCAGCAGTTTCTGGCAGGGCGGGAGTCAGCCCCAGCATTTT
cdr3_aa: CASSFWQGGSQPQHF

d_call: NA
j_call: TRBJ2-2
v_call: TRBV6-1
clone_size: NA
cdr3_nt: TGTGCCAGCAGTGATGTTGTGGGGACCGGGGAGCTGTTTTTT
cdr3_aa: CASSDVVGTGELFF

d_call: TRBD2
j_call: TRBJ2-1
v_call: TRBV19
clone_size: few
cdr3_nt: TGTGCCAGTACCCTGGGACTAGCGGGAGTAGGTGAGCAGTTCTTC
cdr3_aa: CASTLGLAGVGEQFF

d_call: NA
j_call: TRBJ1-1
v_call: TRBV15
clone_size: NA
cdr3_nt: TGTGCCACCAGCAGAGATTGGACAGAAGCTTTCTTT
cdr3_aa: CATSRDWTEAFF

d_call: NA
j_call: TRBJ1-1
v_call: TRBV2
clone_size: NA
cdr3_nt: TGTGCCAGCAGTCCGGGACCTAAGACGGATCGAGCTTTCTTT
cdr3_aa: CASSPGPKTDRAFF

d_call: NA
j_call: TRBJ2-3
v_call: TRBV16
clone_size: NA
cdr3_nt: TGTGCCAGCAGCCCCACCTCGGGCCCCCCAATTAGCACAGATACGCAGTATTTT
cdr3_aa: CASSPTSGPPISTDTQYF

d_call: NA
j_call: TRBJ1-2
v_call: TRBV9
clone_size: once
cdr3_nt: TGTGCCAGCAGCGTAAGCCAGGGCGGCTATGGCTACACCTTC
cdr3_aa: CASSVSQGGYGYTF

d_call: TRBD1
j_call: TRBJ1-2
v_call: TRBV27
clone_size: few
cdr3_nt: TGTGCCAGCAGTTTATCGGACAGGGAAGGGTATGGCTACACCTTC
cdr3_aa: CASSLSDREGYGYTF